The T cell receptor beta chain described here comes from a study of blood T cell repertoires in COVID-19. The overall study: PBMCs, B-cell-depleted T cells, or T cells were the source of the cDNA or gDNA that made up the material.

In the original workflow: Amplification of reference gene primers provided the estimated nucleated cell counts. Method: immunoSEQ multiplex PCR; TCRdb's copy keeps in-frame clones and lacks some. V and J calls and clone size are given by that table; D and trimming were obtained from the DNA. The sample consists of approximately 34,000 clones, approximately 81% of them appearing once. Seattle enrolled patients during active infection and tracked them longitudinally. Germline loops: CDR1 LNHNV, CDR2 YYDKDF (reference sequence). The CDR3 loop spans 16 amino acids. Trimming removed 1 base from V and 0 bases from J, with 11 bases in between.

Sequenced: peripheral blood. The rearrangement links TRBV15 to TRBJ2-3, with D possibly being TRBD2 (6 bases). The sequence derives from a man aged 70-80 years with COVID-19, enrolled during active disease. The DNA of the CDR3 is TGTGCCACCAGCAGAGGACTAGACCAGAGCACAGATACGCAGTATTTT. Its translation is CATSRGLDQSTDTQYF.